This TCR beta chain was observed in a study of beta chain features in type 1 diabetes. Study in general: What patients shared with healthy donors was a similar profile of age, gender and cell yields. Study conclusions and caveats: Within the patient group, naive, central memory and Treg TCRB repertoires appeared more similar to each other than within healthy donors. VDJ junctions from patients with type 1 diabetes contained fewer insertions and more deletions.

In this sample, this clone turned up a few times. Its antigen is as yet unknown. The authors reverse transcribed all of the isolated RNA, so sequencing captured expressed TCRB transcripts. TCRdb's table, derived via immunoSEQ multiplex PCR, lists solely in-frame clones and lacks some. The table has 430,000 or so clones, over 10% seen once. This CDR3 has 14 residues. V was cut by 4 bases and J by 0 bases, with 12 bases left in between. The germline CDR1 and CDR2 sequences are SQVTM and ANQGSEA. Sorted populations were all over 98% pure. The TCR originated in a woman between 18 and 29 years old in good health. The rearrangement links TRBV29-1 to TRBJ1-1; no clear D. Sequenced input: naive CD4+ T cells from blood. The CDR3 reads CSVVLTHMNTEAFF. The CDR3 bases are TGCAGCGTTGTTCTGACACACATGAACACTGAAGCTTTCTTT.